The clone carrying this TCR beta chain was picked up a small number of times. The data derive from a study of blood T cell repertoires in COVID-19. The ends lost 6 bases at V and 6 bases at J; junction bases unmatched: 14. The germline V gene has CDR1 MNHEY and CDR2 SVGEGT. This CDR3 spans 17 amino acids. Produced via immunoSEQ multiplex PCR; TCRdb's table is partial and in-frame only. The data contain around 170,000 clones, roughly three quarters of them singletons. This receptor was identified in a man in his sixties who had been exposed to COVID-19. The chain recombines TRBV6-2 or TRBV6-3 with TRBJ2-2; 9 nucleotides match TRBD2. Material for sequencing was PBMCs or T cells enriched from blood (not recorded which). The CDR3: CASSPISGRKLAGELFF. The CDR3 bases are TGTGCCAGCAGCCCCATCAGCGGGAGGAAGTTGGCCGGGGAGCTGTTTTTT.